Sequencing of this T cell receptor beta chain was carried out in a study of blood T cell repertoires in COVID-19 (dated by TCRdb to 2018 to 2021). About the full investigation: Collaborator samples came from the United States, Italy and Spain and covered acute and convalescent phases of COVID-19. The material from the prospective study consisted of cDNA or gDNA derived from T cells, B-cell-depleted T cells, or PBMCs. Subjects who had been exposed to COVID-19, were actively infected with it, or had recovered from it provided the deeply sampled blood TCRbeta repertoires that made up the dataset. The repertoires were released in a freely available public database meant as a resource for research on the immune response to SARS-CoV-2. The samples were drawn from two sources: the first 160 participants of the ongoing ImmuneRACE study, and 1,000 to 1,500 subjects contributed by 6 global collaborators. A de-identified subject ID, COVID-19 status, age in years and sex were almost always included in the sample metadata. HLA class I and class II types, where available, came from metadata supplied by the sample provider rather than from assay-based typing.

About this clone itself: It has no known antigen specificity. No base qualities exist here, and no much larger clone lies one base off it.

The immunoSEQ Assay, a bias-controlled multiplex PCR, was used to amplify TCRbeta CDR3 regions from genomic DNA. From the authors' description of their analysis: The number of nucleated cells in each sample was estimated from the amplification of reference gene primers within the assay. Sequence reads were collapsed and filtered to measure the absolute abundance of every unique TCRbeta CDR3 rearrangement. Productive Simpson clonality was computed per sample as the square root of Simpson's diversity index over productive rearrangements. The table comes from immuneACCESS by way of TCRdb, which keeps in-frame sequences with V and J called. Part of the clones is missing from these tables; in studies checked, under half for an unresolved V gene and the rest for unknown reasons. Clone size and V and J calls were adopted from that table, with D and trimming inferred from the DNA. The table for this sample lists about 400,000 clones; around 92% of them were counted only once. The ten biggest clones cover around 1.7% of the sample.

Participants in the prospective study were enrolled through a virtual design, were aged 18 to 89 years, and lived in approximately 25 United States geographic areas. Cohort assignment in the prospective study relied on participant-reported clinical history from a screening survey and a study questionnaire. ImmuneRACE Cohort 3 recovered participants were defined by two consecutive negative NP/OP PCR tests, healthcare professional clearance, or symptom resolution. Each participant in the prospective study had whole blood, serum and a nasopharyngeal or oropharyngeal swab collected by mobile phlebotomists. Prospective study participants could optionally give additional blood draws and questionnaires over an approximately two-month period. Prospective study blood samples were shipped either frozen or at room temperature before DNA extraction. According to the germline V gene, CDR1 reads SGHVS and CDR2 reads FNYEAQ. V loses 1 base, J loses 8 bases, and the germline ends lie 11 bases apart. Inclusive of the bounding cysteine and phenylalanine, the CDR3 is 13 residues long. The entry retains the CDR3 DNA only, 39 bases that are in frame from base 1.

Results and caveats for the whole study, not just this receptor: The quantity of clinical and demographic metadata differed by source and by participant and was supplied without curation.

This clonotype was sampled from a woman in her 30s who had recovered from COVID-19. The sample consisted of PBMCs or T cells enriched from blood (not recorded which). This chain joins TRBV7-6 to TRBJ1-1, with no confidently assigned D gene. The CDR3 protein: CASSLGRPVEAFF. The base sequence is TGTGCCAGCAGCTTAGGGAGGCCGGTCGAAGCTTTCTTT.